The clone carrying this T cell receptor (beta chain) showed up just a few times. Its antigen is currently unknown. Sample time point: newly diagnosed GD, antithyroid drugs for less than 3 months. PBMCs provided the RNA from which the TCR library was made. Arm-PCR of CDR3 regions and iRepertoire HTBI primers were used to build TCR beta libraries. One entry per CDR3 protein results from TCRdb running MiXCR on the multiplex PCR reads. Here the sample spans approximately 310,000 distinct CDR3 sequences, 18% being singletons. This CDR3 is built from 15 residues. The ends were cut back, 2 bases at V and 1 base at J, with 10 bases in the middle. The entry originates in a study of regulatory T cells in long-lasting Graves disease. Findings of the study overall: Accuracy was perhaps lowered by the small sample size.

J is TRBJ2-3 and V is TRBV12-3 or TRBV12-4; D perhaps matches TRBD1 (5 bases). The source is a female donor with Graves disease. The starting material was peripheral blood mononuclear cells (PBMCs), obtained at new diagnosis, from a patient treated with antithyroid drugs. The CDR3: CASSLRSRGTDTQYF. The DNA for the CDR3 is TGTGCCAGCAGTTTACGATCCAGGGGCACAGATACGCAGTATTTT.